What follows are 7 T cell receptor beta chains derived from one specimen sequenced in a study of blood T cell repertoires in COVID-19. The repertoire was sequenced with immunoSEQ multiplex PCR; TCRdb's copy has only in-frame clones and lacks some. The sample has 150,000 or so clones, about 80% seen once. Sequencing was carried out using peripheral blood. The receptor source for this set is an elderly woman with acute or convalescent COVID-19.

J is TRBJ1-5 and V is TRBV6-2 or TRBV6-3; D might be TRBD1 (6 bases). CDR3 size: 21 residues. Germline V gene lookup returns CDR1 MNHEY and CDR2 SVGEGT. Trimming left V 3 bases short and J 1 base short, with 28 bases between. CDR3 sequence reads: CASSYGSLQGKWGRSNQPQHF. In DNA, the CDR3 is TGTGCCAGCAGTTATGGTAGTCTACAGGGAAAGTGGGGTCGAAGCAATCAGCCCCAGCATTTT.

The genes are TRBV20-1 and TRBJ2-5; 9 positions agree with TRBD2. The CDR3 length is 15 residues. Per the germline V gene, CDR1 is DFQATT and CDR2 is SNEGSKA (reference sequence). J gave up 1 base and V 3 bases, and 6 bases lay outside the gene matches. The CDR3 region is CSASISGSSQETQYF. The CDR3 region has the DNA TGCAGTGCTAGTATTAGCGGGAGCTCCCAAGAGACCCAGTACTTC.

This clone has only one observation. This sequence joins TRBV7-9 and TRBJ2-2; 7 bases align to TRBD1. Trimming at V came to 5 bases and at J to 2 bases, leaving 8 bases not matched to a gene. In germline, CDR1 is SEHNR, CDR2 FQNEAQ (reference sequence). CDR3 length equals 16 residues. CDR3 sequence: CASSARQGKNTGELFF. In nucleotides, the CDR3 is TGTGCCAGCAGCGCCCGACAGGGAAAAAACACCGGGGAGCTGTTTTTT.

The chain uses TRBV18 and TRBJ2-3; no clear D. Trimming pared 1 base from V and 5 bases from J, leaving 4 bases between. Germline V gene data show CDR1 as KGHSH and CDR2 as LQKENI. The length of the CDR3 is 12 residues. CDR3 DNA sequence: TGTGCCAGCTCACCACGAGGAGATACGCAGTATTTT. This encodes CASSPRGDTQYF. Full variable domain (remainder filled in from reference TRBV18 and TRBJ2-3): NAGVMQNPRHLVRRRGQEARLRCSPMKGHSHVYWYRQLPEEGLKFMVYLQKENIIDESGMPKERFSAEFPKEGPSILRIQQVVRGDSAAYFCASSPRGDTQYFGPGTRLTVL.

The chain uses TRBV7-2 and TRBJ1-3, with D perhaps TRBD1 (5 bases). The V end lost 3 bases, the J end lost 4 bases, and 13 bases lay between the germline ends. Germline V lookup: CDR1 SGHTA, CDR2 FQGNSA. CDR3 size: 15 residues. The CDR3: CASSLDTGGGNTIYF. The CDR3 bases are TGTGCCAGCAGCTTGGACACGGGCGGCGGAAACACCATATATTTT.

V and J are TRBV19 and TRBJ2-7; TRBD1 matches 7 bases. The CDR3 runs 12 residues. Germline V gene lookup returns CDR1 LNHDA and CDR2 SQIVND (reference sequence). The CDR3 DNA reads TGTGCTAACCGGGACAGCTCCTACGAGCAGTACTTC. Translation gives CANRDSSYEQYF.

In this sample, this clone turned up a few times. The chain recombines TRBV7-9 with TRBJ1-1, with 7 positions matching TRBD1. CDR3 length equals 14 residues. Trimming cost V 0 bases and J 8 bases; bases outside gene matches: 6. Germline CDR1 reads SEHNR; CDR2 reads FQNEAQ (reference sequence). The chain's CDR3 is CASSLALTGREAFF. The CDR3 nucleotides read TGTGCCAGCAGCTTAGCTCTGACAGGGAGAGAAGCTTTCTTT. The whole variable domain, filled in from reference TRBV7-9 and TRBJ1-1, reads DTGVSQNPRHKITKRGQNVTFRCDPISEHNRLYWYRQTLGQGPEFLTYFQNEAQLEKSRLLSDRFSAERPKGSFSTLEIQRTEQGDSAMYLCASSLALTGREAFFGQGTRLTVV.